This T cell receptor (beta chain) stems from a study of vaccination and CD4 T cells after COVID-19. This clonotype was seen a handful of times. Its antigen is undetermined. The V and J ends lost 1 base and 6 bases respectively, with 9 bases between them. In germline, CDR1 is MNHEY, CDR2 SMNVEV (reference sequence). This CDR3 has 13 amino acids. Study-level points and caveats: Spike mono-reactive status applied to 304 of 307 vaccine-specific clones in convalescent patients.

Once obtained from cultured CD4+ T cells, the DNA was sequenced using the Oncomine TCR Beta short-read assay. TCRdb reprocessed the PCR reads with MiXCR, giving one entry per CDR3 protein. Of about 5,600 distinct CDR3 sequences in the sample, about 45% were seen once. Treatment: approximately 10-day PBMC culture with coronavirus spike peptide pools or control peptides (ViraFEST assay). Samples of CD4+ T cells were obtained from the unexposed donor before the COVID-19 pandemic (2011-2018). Sequenced material: CD4+ T cells from blood, cultured in vitro. The rearrangement joins TRBV27 to TRBJ1-2; D gene ambiguous. The TCR was taken from a human donor in good health. The CDR3 region has the DNA TGTGCCAGCAGTTTATTAGGCATCAATGGCTACACCTTC. This encodes CASSLLGINGYTF.